The rows below give T cell receptor beta chains drawn from one sample of a study of T cells after yellow fever vaccination. TCRdb re-called the 5' RACE reads through MiXCR, storing one row per CDR3 protein. Among approximately 550,000 distinct CDR3 sequences listed, about a fifth were seen once. The source material was PBMCs, sampled 15 days after the yellow fever booster vaccination. Receptor source: a man under 40 who received the YFV17D yellow fever vaccine. CDR3s include the opening cysteine and the closing phenylalanine or tryptophan. Each record gives: V gene, clone size, D gene, J gene, CDR3 protein, CDR3 DNA. A D gene is named only where the DNA matches it firmly. Clone size is stated in some rows and not others, as once, few, many or a class when expanded.

v_gene: TRBV15; abundance: NA; d_gene: TRBD1; j_gene: TRBJ1-5; CDR3aa: CATSRGGGQINQPQHF; CDR3nt: TGTGCCACCAGCAGAGGGGGGGGACAGATCAATCAGCCCCAGCATTTT
v_gene: TRBV28; abundance: few; d_gene: NA; j_gene: TRBJ2-3; CDR3aa: CASSFSDSVHF; CDR3nt: TGTGCCAGCAGTTTTTCCGACAGCGTACATTTT
v_gene: TRBV20-1; abundance: few; d_gene: TRBD2; j_gene: TRBJ2-3; CDR3aa: CSARGLAGGLGTQYF; CDR3nt: TGCAGTGCTAGAGGACTAGCGGGAGGTTTAGGTACGCAGTATTTT
v_gene: TRBV7-9; abundance: few; d_gene: TRBD2; j_gene: TRBJ2-1; CDR3aa: CASSIAGGVYNEQFF; CDR3nt: TGTGCCAGCAGCATAGCGGGAGGAGTCTACAATGAGCAGTTCTTC
v_gene: TRBV3-1; abundance: few; d_gene: NA; j_gene: TRBJ2-3; CDR3aa: CASRQRGGPDTQYF; CDR3nt: TGTGCCAGCAGACAAAGAGGGGGGCCAGATACGCAGTATTTT
v_gene: TRBV5-1; abundance: few; d_gene: TRBD2; j_gene: TRBJ2-1; CDR3aa: CASRTYSGSNEQFF; CDR3nt: TGCGCCAGCAGAACTTATAGCGGGAGCAATGAGCAGTTCTTC
v_gene: TRBV29-1; abundance: many; d_gene: NA; j_gene: TRBJ2-1; CDR3aa: CSERGGSYNEQFF; CDR3nt: TGCAGCGAAAGGGGGGGGTCCTACAATGAGCAGTTCTTC
v_gene: TRBV5-6; abundance: few; d_gene: NA; j_gene: TRBJ2-1; CDR3aa: CASSLPSAGEQFF; CDR3nt: TGTGCCAGCAGCTTACCTTCAGCAGGTGAGCAGTTCTTC
v_gene: TRBV20-1; abundance: few; d_gene: NA; j_gene: TRBJ1-1; CDR3aa: CSASGSGGVHTEAFF; CDR3nt: TGCAGTGCTAGCGGTTCGGGTGGCGTTCACACTGAAGCTTTCTTT
v_gene: TRBV29-1; abundance: few; d_gene: NA; j_gene: TRBJ1-2; CDR3aa: CSVEDSLSLGDDPWIYGYTF; CDR3nt: TGCAGCGTTGAAGATTCTCTCTCACTCGGGGACGACCCCTGGATCTATGGCTACACCTTC
v_gene: TRBV29-1; abundance: NA; d_gene: TRBD2; j_gene: TRBJ2-3; CDR3aa: CSVGLAGAMDTQYF; CDR3nt: TGCAGCGTTGGACTAGCGGGAGCAATGGATACGCAGTATTTT
v_gene: TRBV28; abundance: few; d_gene: NA; j_gene: TRBJ2-1; CDR3aa: CASRPGGTRGHNEQFF; CDR3nt: TGTGCCAGCAGACCTGGGGGCACCAGGGGCCACAATGAGCAGTTCTTC
v_gene: TRBV7-9; abundance: NA; d_gene: NA; j_gene: TRBJ2-7; CDR3aa: CASSDKAPGTSSYEQYF; CDR3nt: TGTGCCAGCAGCGACAAAGCCCCCGGGACATCCTCCTACGAGCAGTACTTC
v_gene: TRBV18; abundance: many; d_gene: NA; j_gene: TRBJ2-1; CDR3aa: CASSLQVYNEQFF; CDR3nt: TGTGCCAGCTCACTCCAGGTATACAATGAGCAGTTCTTC
v_gene: TRBV29-1; abundance: few; d_gene: TRBD2; j_gene: TRBJ2-1; CDR3aa: CSVEGRENSNEQFF; CDR3nt: TGCAGCGTTGAGGGGCGGGAGAATTCCAATGAGCAGTTCTTC
v_gene: TRBV7-2; abundance: few; d_gene: NA; j_gene: TRBJ2-5; CDR3aa: CASSPSFGETQYF; CDR3nt: TGTGCCAGCAGCCCTAGTTTTGGAGAGACCCAGTACTTC
v_gene: TRBV20-1; abundance: NA; d_gene: TRBD2; j_gene: TRBJ2-3; CDR3aa: CSAASGSSGTDTQYF; CDR3nt: TGCAGTGCTGCCAGCGGGAGCTCAGGCACAGATACGCAGTATTTT
v_gene: TRBV7-2; abundance: few; d_gene: NA; j_gene: TRBJ2-1; CDR3aa: CASSVTTPGYNEQFF; CDR3nt: TGTGCCAGCAGCGTAACCACGCCTGGGTACAATGAGCAGTTCTTC
v_gene: TRBV7-2; abundance: few; d_gene: NA; j_gene: TRBJ2-1; CDR3aa: CASSLGDGSNEQFF; CDR3nt: TGTGCCAGCAGCTTAGGTGACGGGTCCAATGAGCAGTTCTTC
v_gene: TRBV5-4; abundance: NA; d_gene: TRBD2; j_gene: TRBJ2-7; CDR3aa: CASRPGLGDEQYF; CDR3nt: TGTGCCAGCAGACCTGGACTAGGCGACGAGCAGTACTTC
v_gene: TRBV29-1; abundance: few; d_gene: NA; j_gene: TRBJ2-1; CDR3aa: CSVQMRPTGSSYNEQFF; CDR3nt: TGCAGCGTCCAAATGAGGCCTACAGGAAGCTCCTACAATGAGCAGTTCTTC
v_gene: TRBV4-3; abundance: few; d_gene: NA; j_gene: TRBJ1-1; CDR3aa: CASSQDLPDEAFF; CDR3nt: TGCGCCAGCAGCCAAGATTTACCGGATGAAGCTTTCTTT
v_gene: TRBV5-4; abundance: many; d_gene: NA; j_gene: TRBJ2-1; CDR3aa: CASSFLGPYNEQFF; CDR3nt: TGTGCCAGCAGCTTTTTGGGACCATACAATGAGCAGTTCTTC
v_gene: TRBV7-9; abundance: many; d_gene: NA; j_gene: TRBJ2-2; CDR3aa: CASSSLYTGELFF; CDR3nt: TGTGCCAGCAGCTCCCTTTACACCGGGGAGCTGTTTTTT
v_gene: TRBV29-1; abundance: NA; d_gene: TRBD2; j_gene: TRBJ2-3; CDR3aa: CSVVGLAASTDTQYF; CDR3nt: TGCAGCGTTGTGGGACTAGCGGCAAGCACAGATACGCAGTATTTT
v_gene: TRBV12-3/TRBV12-4; abundance: few; d_gene: TRBD1; j_gene: TRBJ2-3; CDR3aa: CASSFRGTGRPDTQYF; CDR3nt: TGTGCCAGCAGTTTTCGCGGGACAGGGCGACCAGATACGCAGTATTTT
v_gene: TRBV12-3/TRBV12-4; abundance: few; d_gene: NA; j_gene: TRBJ2-7; CDR3aa: CASSLFQSYEQYF; CDR3nt: TGTGCCAGCAGTTTGTTCCAGTCCTACGAGCAGTACTTC
v_gene: TRBV18; abundance: NA; d_gene: TRBD1; j_gene: TRBJ1-3; CDR3aa: CASSPGQGNGNTIYF; CDR3nt: TGTGCCAGCTCACCGGGACAGGGGAATGGAAACACCATATATTTT
v_gene: TRBV29-1; abundance: NA; d_gene: TRBD2; j_gene: TRBJ2-1; CDR3aa: CSVRSGGSESEQFF; CDR3nt: TGCAGCGTGCGCTCTGGCGGGAGTGAAAGCGAGCAGTTCTTC
v_gene: TRBV10-3; abundance: few; d_gene: TRBD1; j_gene: TRBJ1-5; CDR3aa: CAIRGQRNSNQPQHF; CDR3nt: TGTGCCATCAGGGGACAGAGGAATAGCAATCAGCCCCAGCATTTT
v_gene: TRBV7-9; abundance: many; d_gene: TRBD1; j_gene: TRBJ1-6; CDR3aa: CASSEQGQNPNSPLHF; CDR3nt: TGTGCCAGCAGCGAACAGGGACAGAACCCTAATTCACCCCTCCACTTT
v_gene: TRBV6-2/TRBV6-3; abundance: NA; d_gene: NA; j_gene: TRBJ2-2; CDR3aa: CASSYANTGELFF; CDR3nt: TGTGCCAGCAGTTACGCTAACACCGGGGAGCTGTTTTTT
v_gene: TRBV5-1; abundance: NA; d_gene: NA; j_gene: TRBJ2-3; CDR3aa: CASSFEADTQYF; CDR3nt: TGCGCCAGCAGCTTTGAGGCAGATACGCAGTATTTT
v_gene: TRBV10-3; abundance: few; d_gene: NA; j_gene: TRBJ2-1; CDR3aa: CATLNRGGTDNEQFF; CDR3nt: TGTGCCACCTTAAACCGAGGCGGGACGGATAATGAGCAGTTCTTC
v_gene: TRBV29-1; abundance: NA; d_gene: NA; j_gene: TRBJ2-3; CDR3aa: CSVEARTDTQYF; CDR3nt: TGCAGCGTTGAAGCTAGGACAGATACGCAGTATTTT
v_gene: TRBV27; abundance: few; d_gene: TRBD1; j_gene: TRBJ2-5; CDR3aa: CASSLGDSRETQYF; CDR3nt: TGTGCCAGCAGTTTAGGGGACAGTAGAGAGACCCAGTACTTC
v_gene: TRBV7-9; abundance: NA; d_gene: TRBD2; j_gene: TRBJ2-7; CDR3aa: CASSLAGASGSSYEQYF; CDR3nt: TGTGCCAGCAGCTTAGCGGGGGCTAGCGGGAGCTCCTACGAGCAGTACTTC
v_gene: TRBV13; abundance: NA; d_gene: TRBD2; j_gene: TRBJ2-1; CDR3aa: CASSRGTSASNEQFF; CDR3nt: TGTGCCAGCAGCCGGGGGACTAGTGCTTCGAATGAGCAGTTCTTC
v_gene: TRBV7-9; abundance: NA; d_gene: NA; j_gene: TRBJ2-2; CDR3aa: CASPDGNTGELFF; CDR3nt: TGTGCCAGCCCAGACGGGAACACCGGGGAGCTGTTTTTT
v_gene: TRBV27; abundance: NA; d_gene: NA; j_gene: TRBJ2-1; CDR3aa: CASSSGLRVNEQFF; CDR3nt: TGTGCCAGCAGTTCCGGACTACGCGTCAATGAGCAGTTCTTC
v_gene: TRBV5-5; abundance: few; d_gene: TRBD1; j_gene: TRBJ1-5; CDR3aa: CASSNDRGQPQHF; CDR3nt: TGTGCCAGCAGCAATGACAGGGGCCAGCCCCAGCATTTT
v_gene: TRBV7-2; abundance: few; d_gene: TRBD2; j_gene: TRBJ2-3; CDR3aa: CASSKEVAGGRNTQYF; CDR3nt: TGTGCCAGCAGCAAAGAAGTAGCGGGAGGAAGAAATACGCAGTATTTT
v_gene: TRBV19; abundance: few; d_gene: NA; j_gene: TRBJ2-7; CDR3aa: CASKGRSREQYF; CDR3nt: TGTGCCAGTAAAGGTCGTTCCCGCGAGCAGTACTTC
v_gene: TRBV27; abundance: few; d_gene: NA; j_gene: TRBJ1-1; CDR3aa: CASSSAAGTEAFF; CDR3nt: TGTGCCAGCAGTTCCGCGGCGGGGACTGAAGCTTTCTTT
v_gene: TRBV19; abundance: few; d_gene: NA; j_gene: TRBJ2-1; CDR3aa: CASSWAGPNYNEQFF; CDR3nt: TGTGCCAGTAGTTGGGCGGGCCCAAACTACAATGAGCAGTTCTTC
v_gene: TRBV30; abundance: NA; d_gene: NA; j_gene: TRBJ2-3; CDR3aa: CAWSTRTTDTQYF; CDR3nt: TGTGCCTGGAGTACTAGGACCACAGATACGCAGTATTTT
v_gene: TRBV12-3/TRBV12-4; abundance: NA; d_gene: TRBD2; j_gene: TRBJ2-7; CDR3aa: CASMIAGLYEQYF; CDR3nt: TGTGCCAGCATGATAGCGGGTCTCTACGAGCAGTACTTC
v_gene: TRBV12-3/TRBV12-4; abundance: NA; d_gene: NA; j_gene: TRBJ2-2; CDR3aa: CASSLYTGTGELFF; CDR3nt: TGTGCCAGCAGTTTGTATACCGGGACCGGGGAGCTGTTTTTT
v_gene: TRBV15; abundance: few; d_gene: NA; j_gene: TRBJ2-3; CDR3aa: CATSMGQNTDTQYF; CDR3nt: TGTGCCACCAGCATGGGGCAGAACACAGATACGCAGTATTTT
v_gene: TRBV6-5; abundance: NA; d_gene: TRBD1; j_gene: TRBJ2-1; CDR3aa: CASSYLTGFNEQFF; CDR3nt: TGTGCCAGCAGTTACCTGACAGGGTTTAATGAGCAGTTCTTC
v_gene: TRBV7-2; abundance: NA; d_gene: TRBD2; j_gene: TRBJ2-7; CDR3aa: CASSKGLAGGPSEQYF; CDR3nt: TGTGCCAGCAGCAAGGGACTAGCGGGAGGGCCGAGCGAGCAGTACTTC
v_gene: TRBV7-6; abundance: NA; d_gene: TRBD1; j_gene: TRBJ1-6; CDR3aa: CASSMGQVNSPLHF; CDR3nt: TGTGCCAGCAGCATGGGACAGGTTAATTCACCCCTCCACTTT
v_gene: TRBV20-1; abundance: few; d_gene: NA; j_gene: TRBJ2-7; CDR3aa: CSARSGSSYEQYF; CDR3nt: TGCAGTGCTAGATCAGGTAGCTCCTACGAGCAGTACTTC
v_gene: TRBV5-1; abundance: few; d_gene: TRBD1; j_gene: TRBJ1-1; CDR3aa: CASSFTGVDTEAFF; CDR3nt: TGCGCCAGCAGCTTTACAGGGGTGGACACTGAAGCTTTCTTT
v_gene: TRBV7-2; abundance: few; d_gene: NA; j_gene: TRBJ1-1; CDR3aa: CASSYQGKGTEAFF; CDR3nt: TGTGCCAGCAGCTATCAAGGGAAGGGCACTGAAGCTTTCTTT